Given below is one TCR beta chain in context. When the RNA was reverse transcribed, random hexamers were used with an input of roughly 0.45 to 1 ug. TCR beta CDR3 was amplified by immunoSEQ covering 54 Vbeta and 13 Jbeta. TCRdb recomputed calls from the immunoSEQ multiplex PCR reads with MiXCR, one row per CDR3 protein. The sample records 150,000 to 200,000 distinct CDR3 sequences, roughly 95% being singletons. With 5 bases clipped from V and 8 bases from J, the junction kept 6 bases outside the gene matches. CDR3 length: 14 residues. The sample comes from a study of CD8 T cells in Susac syndrome. Sequencing of TCR beta, carried out with a high-throughput approach, was applied to CD8+ and CD4+ T cells from the blood. Each multiple sclerosis control was a treatment-naive patient with relapsing-remitting disease that was either stable or active. TEMRA cells were FACS-enriched, while CD8+ and CD4+ T cells were negatively isolated.

The specimen was CD4+ T cells from PBMCs. This clonotype was sampled from a human donor with multiple sclerosis. The chain combines TRBV12-3 or TRBV12-4 with TRBJ2-7; 13 bases align to TRBD2. The CDR3 loop reads CASSTSGGALKQYF. The DNA of the CDR3 is TGTGCCAGCAGTACTAGCGGGGGGGCGCTAAAGCAGTACTTC.